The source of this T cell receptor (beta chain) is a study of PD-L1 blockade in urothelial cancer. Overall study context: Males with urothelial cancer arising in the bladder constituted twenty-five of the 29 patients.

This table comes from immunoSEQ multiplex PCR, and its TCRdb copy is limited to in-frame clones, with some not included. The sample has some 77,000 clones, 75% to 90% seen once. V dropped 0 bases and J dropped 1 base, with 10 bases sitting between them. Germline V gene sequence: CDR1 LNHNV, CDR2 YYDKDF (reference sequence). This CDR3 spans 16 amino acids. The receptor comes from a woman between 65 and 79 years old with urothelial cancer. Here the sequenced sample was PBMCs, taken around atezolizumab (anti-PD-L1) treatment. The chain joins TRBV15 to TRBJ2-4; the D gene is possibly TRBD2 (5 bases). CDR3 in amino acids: CATSRDPGMAKNIQYF. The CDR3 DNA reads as TGTGCCACCAGCAGAGATCCGGGGATGGCCAAAAACATTCAGTACTTC.